This TCR beta chain was identified in a study of spatial heterogeneity in lung cancer. The study, taken as a whole, reports: How many expanded intratumoral alpha and beta TCRs were present tracked the tumor mutation count, which was a count of nonsynonymous mutations. Tumor T cell coverage was estimated at around 7.4% for alpha and 13% for beta chains.

The V gene lost 2 bases and the J gene lost 4 bases, with 11 bases spanning the gap. CDR1 is DFQATT and CDR2 is SNEGSKA in the germline V gene (reference sequence). This CDR3 is 13 amino acids long. This clonotype is labeled as large (0.1 to 1%). Its antigen is still unknown. Noted time point: sample taken at primary tumor resection. TCRdb reprocessed the 5' RACE reads with MiXCR, giving one entry per CDR3 protein. The table includes some 10,000 distinct CDR3 sequences, 6% to 7% detected once. This sequence was found in a male donor with early-stage non-small cell lung cancer. The V call is TRBV20-1, the J call TRBJ1-1; D gene uncertain. The sequences come from lung tumor tissue, collected at surgery. In DNA form, the CDR3 reads TGCAGTGCTAGATCTCCGTGGGGCACTGAAGCTTTCTTT. Its protein product is CSARSPWGTEAFF.